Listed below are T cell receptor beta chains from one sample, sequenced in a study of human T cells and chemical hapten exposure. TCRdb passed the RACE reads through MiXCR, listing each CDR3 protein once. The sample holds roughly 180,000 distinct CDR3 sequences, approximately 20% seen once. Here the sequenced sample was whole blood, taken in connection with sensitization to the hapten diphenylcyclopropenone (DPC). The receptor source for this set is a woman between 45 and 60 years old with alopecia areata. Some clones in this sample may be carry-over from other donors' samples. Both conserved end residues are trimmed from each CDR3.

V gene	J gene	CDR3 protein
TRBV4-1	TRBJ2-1	ASSQERVTEQF
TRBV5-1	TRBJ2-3	ASSIQGAGTFTDTQY
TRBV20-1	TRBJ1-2	SATAYNYGYT
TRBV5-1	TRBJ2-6	ASRNSNRDGANVLT
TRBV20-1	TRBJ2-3	SARGAGTGGIGTQY
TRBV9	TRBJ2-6	ASSSTADSGANVLT
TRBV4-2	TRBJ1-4	ASSQKDGGQEKLF
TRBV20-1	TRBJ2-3	SARPTSGLDTQY
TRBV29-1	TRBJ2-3	SVGQGITDTQY
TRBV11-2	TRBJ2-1	ASSPRPDRDNEQF
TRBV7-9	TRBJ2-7	ASSWGDYEQY
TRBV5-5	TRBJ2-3	ASSRQAGSDTQY
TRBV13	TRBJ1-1	ASSSGTGDTEAF
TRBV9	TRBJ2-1	ASSPTLASGSNEQF
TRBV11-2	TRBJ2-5	ASSLGGWETQY
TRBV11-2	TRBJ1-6	ASSFRDRGRKDSPLH
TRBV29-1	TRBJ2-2	SVERTANTGELF
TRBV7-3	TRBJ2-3	ASSLRGRQDTQY
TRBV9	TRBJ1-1	ASSPMYGGTEAF
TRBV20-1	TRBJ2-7	SARTGNFYEQY
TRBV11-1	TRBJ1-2	ASSVGHTNYGYT
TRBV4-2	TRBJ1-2	ASSQDGGQTAYGYT
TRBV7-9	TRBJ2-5	ASSLRDSLQETQY
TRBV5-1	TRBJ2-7	ASSNTRLAGGEQY
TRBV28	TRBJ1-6	ASSSPSGQNNSPLH
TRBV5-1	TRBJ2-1	ASSFLFSGRGTYNEQF
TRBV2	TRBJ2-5	ASSVTSGSFRSETQY
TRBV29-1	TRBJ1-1	SATTGRITEAF
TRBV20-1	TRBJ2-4	SAPQGATVHIQY
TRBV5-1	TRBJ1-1	ASSTQADTEAF
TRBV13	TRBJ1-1	ASSSIGGLNTEAF
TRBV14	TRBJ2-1	ASSQEFSEQF
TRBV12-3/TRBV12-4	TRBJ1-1	ASRRGQTNTEAF
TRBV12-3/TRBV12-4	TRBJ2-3	ASSLARAHTQY
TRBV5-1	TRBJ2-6	ASSWGGGSTSGANVLT
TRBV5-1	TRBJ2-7	ASSFRGSGHYEQY
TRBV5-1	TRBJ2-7	ASSGYREWVYLGYEQY
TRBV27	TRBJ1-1	ASSLGVMGEAF
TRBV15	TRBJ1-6	ATRYTSSYNSPLH
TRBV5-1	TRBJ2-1	ASSLGINNEQF
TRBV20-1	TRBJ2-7	SARVSTSYEQY
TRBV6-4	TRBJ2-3	ASSPTATSGTDTQY
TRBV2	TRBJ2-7	ASKRGLAGVGEQY
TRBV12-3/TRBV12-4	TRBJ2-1	ASRQGQWGDEQF
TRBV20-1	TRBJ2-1	SAAVAGDNEQF
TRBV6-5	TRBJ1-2	ASSYSWQINYGYT
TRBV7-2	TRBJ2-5	ASSFLRDAYQETQY
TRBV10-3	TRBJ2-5	AISDRGPQETQY
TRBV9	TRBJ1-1	ASSVVGESTEAF